Reported below is one T cell receptor (beta chain). As yet, its antigen is unknown. Cultured CD4+ T cell DNA underwent sequencing with the Oncomine TCR Beta short-read assay. One entry per CDR3 protein, called by TCRdb with MiXCR from the PCR reads. The table includes 7,500 or so distinct CDR3 sequences, 50% detected once. The data stem from a study of vaccination and CD4 T cells after COVID-19. Study-level background: Each control culture was treated with a CEFX pool, an HIV-1 Nef pool, or no peptide.

The treatment denotes: roughly ten-day PBMC culture with coronavirus spike peptide pools or control peptides (ViraFEST assay). Prior to the COVID-19 pandemic (2011-2018), the unexposed donor's CD4+ T cells were collected. V was cut by 6 bases and J by 1 base, with 7 bases left in between. There are 13 residues in the CDR3. Germline V gene data show CDR1 as MNHNS and CDR2 as SASEGT. The sequence came from a human donor in good health. Sequenced: CD4+ T cells from blood, cultured in vitro. This rearrangement joins TRBV6-1 to TRBJ1-3; no firm D call. The CDR3 sequence: CASRAASGNTIYF. DNA for the CDR3: TGTGCCAGCAGGGCTGCATCTGGAAACACCATATATTTT.